One sample yielded the 26 T cell receptor beta chains listed below, sequenced in a study of blood T cell repertoires in COVID-19. Method: immunoSEQ multiplex PCR; TCRdb's copy keeps in-frame clones and lacks some. The sample includes approximately 230,000 clones, more than 60% of them seen just once. What was sequenced was peripheral blood. The source of these receptors is a middle-aged woman with active or convalescent COVID-19.

The chain carries TRBV10-3 and TRBJ1-1; D remains ambiguous. This CDR3 is built from 13 residues. The germline gives CDR1 ENHRY, CDR2 SYGVKD. Trimming took off 8 bases at V and 1 base at J, with 11 bases between the two ends. CDR3: CAIRSAGNTEAFF. In DNA form, the CDR3 reads TGTGCCATCCGTTCAGCAGGGAACACTGAAGCTTTCTTT.

The chain is built from TRBV29-1 and TRBJ1-3; D may be TRBD1 (5 bases). Germline V gives CDR1 SQVTM, CDR2 ANQGSEA. The V and J ends lost 4 bases and 2 bases respectively, with 12 bases between them. The CDR3 covers 14 residues. Written as DNA, the CDR3 is TGCAGCGTTGGGGGCAGTTCTGCTGGAAACACCATATATTTT. Protein product: CSVGGSSAGNTIYF.

The rearrangement links TRBV18 to TRBJ2-2; 9 nucleotides line up with TRBD2. V was pared by 4 bases and J by 2 bases, with 5 bases of the junction left unmatched. The V gene's germline CDR1 is KGHSH and CDR2 LQKENI. The CDR3 covers 16 residues. The chain's CDR3 is CASSQSGGTNTGELFF. CDR3 nucleotide sequence: TGTGCCAGCTCACAAAGCGGGGGGACCAACACCGGGGAGCTGTTTTTT. Supplemented by reference TRBV18 and TRBJ2-2, the full variable domain reads NAGVMQNPRHLVRRRGQEARLRCSPMKGHSHVYWYRQLPEEGLKFMVYLQKENIIDESGMPKERFSAEFPKEGPSILRIQQVVRGDSAAYFCASSQSGGTNTGELFFGEGSRLTVL.

The V gene is TRBV6-5, the J gene TRBJ1-2; 9 bases match TRBD1. The J segment lost 6 bases and the V segment lost 3 bases, leaving 5 bases of the junction unmatched. Germline-derived CDR1 and CDR2 are MNHEY and SVGAGI. The CDR3 sequence is 14 residues long. CDR3 protein: CASSYGTGKDGYTF. Here the CDR3 DNA reads TGTGCCAGCAGTTATGGGACAGGGAAAGATGGCTACACCTTC.

The chain uses TRBV10-2 and TRBJ1-2; 7 bases map to TRBD1. Germline trimming cut 0 bases from V and 5 bases from J; bases unmatched to any gene: 6. CDR3 length: 15 residues. Germline V CDR1 and CDR2: WSHSY, SAAADI. CDR3 amino acids: CASSESDRSSYGYTF. The CDR3 bases are TGCGCCAGCAGTGAGTCGGACAGGAGTTCTTATGGCTACACCTTC.

The chain is built from TRBV5-4 and TRBJ1-1, with TRBD1 matching 7 bases. With V trimmed by 4 bases and J by 0 bases, 6 bases remained unmatched. The CDR3 runs to 15 residues. The germline CDR1 and CDR2 sequences are SGHNT and YYREEE (reference sequence). The DNA of the CDR3 is TGTGCCAGCAGCGTGGGACAGACAGTGAACACTGAAGCTTTCTTT. Protein sequence: CASSVGQTVNTEAFF.

As concerns this clone: The conserved phenylalanine or tryptophan normally closing the CDR3 is absent here, so this likely arose from a read error. Because the CDR3's place on the DNA is in doubt, the DNA is left out and the CDR3 is given as listed by TCRdb. This sequence joins TRBV7-3 and TRBJ1-2; TRBD1 reflects the table's D call only, with no check against the DNA. The CDR3 extends over 15 residues, inclusive of both ends. Germline loops: CDR1 SGHTA, CDR2 FQGTGA. Here the CDR3 reads CASSSYATGCVWLHL.

Only one count was recorded for this clone. V usage is TRBV5-1 and J usage is TRBJ2-1; TRBD2 matches 8 bases. The CDR3 spans 15 residues. In germline, CDR1 is SGHRS, CDR2 YFSETQ. V was pared by 1 base and J by 6 bases, with 6 bases of the junction left unmatched. CDR3 bases: TGCGCCAGCAGCTTGAACGGACTAGCATCCAATGAGCAGTTCTTC. It translates to CASSLNGLASNEQFF.

This clone was counted many times. The rearrangement links TRBV6-4 to TRBJ2-3; 7 bases fit TRBD2. The CDR3 has 14 amino acids. Germline V CDR1 and CDR2: MRHNA, SNTAGT. The junction had 1 base not matched to a gene; V was cut back by 2 bases and J by 2 bases. As DNA, the CDR3 is TGTGCCAGCAGTGACGGGGGGGACACAGATACGCAGTATTTT. It specifies CASSDGGDTDTQYF.

The rearrangement uses TRBV9 and TRBJ1-1, with 8 nucleotides matching TRBD1. Germline CDR1 reads SGDLS; CDR2 reads YYNGEE. This CDR3 comprises 14 residues. V was pared by 3 bases and J by 4 bases, with 5 bases of the junction left unmatched. The CDR3 nucleotides are TGTGCCAGCAGCGAGCCAGGGGGCTTCACTGAAGCTTTCTTT. Its translation is CASSEPGGFTEAFF.

This chain connects TRBV29-1 to TRBJ2-7, with D tentatively TRBD1 (6 bases). The CDR3 spans 13 residues. Trimming pared 6 bases from V and 0 bases from J, leaving 12 bases between. Germline V CDR1 and CDR2: SQVTM, ANQGSEA. As DNA, the CDR3 is TGCAGCGTGGGACACATGAGCTCCTACGAGCAGTACTTC. Translation: CSVGHMSSYEQYF.

V is TRBV28 and J is TRBJ1-1; a weak D match, TRBD1 (5 bases). In germline, CDR1 is MDHEN, CDR2 SYDVKM. Trimming stripped 3 bases from V and 1 base from J, with 15 bases between. This CDR3 contains 16 residues. The CDR3, as DNA: TGTGCCAGCAGTTTTGGGGGGGGACGGCCGAACACTGAAGCTTTCTTT. Protein sequence: CASSFGGGRPNTEAFF.

This clone was picked up one time. This CDR3 is CASSSQWSTEAFF. The CDR3 DNA is TGTGCCAGCAGCTCCCAGTGGAGCACTGAAGCTTTCTTT. The chain links TRBV13 to TRBJ1-1, with D unclear. V gave up 4 bases and J gave up 4 bases, with 10 bases separating them. Germline V lookup: CDR1 PRHDT, CDR2 FYEKMQ (reference sequence). This CDR3 comprises 13 residues.

The rearrangement joins TRBV6-2 or TRBV6-3 to TRBJ1-2; 11 bases line up with TRBD1. J lost 8 bases, V lost 2 bases, and 1 base had no gene match. In germline, CDR1 is MNHEY, CDR2 SVGEGT. This CDR3 is built from 13 residues. This chain's CDR3 is CASSYRTGGGYTF. CDR3 coding DNA: TGTGCCAGCAGTTACCGGACAGGGGGCGGCTACACCTTC.

About this clone itself: Relative to the germline gene, one junction end is altered; a read error may explain this. The chain employs TRBV7-9 and TRBJ1-2; D unclear. The germline gives CDR1 SEHNR, CDR2 FQNEAQ (reference sequence). The CDR3 runs 13 residues. The CDR3 sequence is CASSSGLDAHSAF. CDR3 coding DNA: TGTGCCAGCAGCTCAGGACTTGACGCGCATTCGGCCTTC.

The CDR3 spells CASSDEITGELFF. The CDR3 bases are TGTGCCAGCAGTGACGAGATCACTGGAGAACTGTTTTTT. The chain joins TRBV6-4 to TRBJ1-4; no clear D. Germline CDR1 and CDR2: MRHNA and SNTAGT. V was cut by 2 bases and J by 12 bases, with 13 bases left in between. CDR3 size: 13 residues.

The V and J genes are TRBV14 and TRBJ1-3; D is perhaps TRBD1 (5 bases). CDR3 length equals 16 residues. The V gene lost 1 base and the J gene lost 4 bases, with 14 bases spanning the gap. Germline V lookup: CDR1 SGHDN, CDR2 FVKESK. In nucleotides, the CDR3 is TGTGCCAGCAGCCAAGTTGGGCAGGGAACGGGAAACACCATATATTTT. Its protein product is CASSQVGQGTGNTIYF.

The gene calls are TRBV30 and TRBJ2-7; 9 nucleotides match TRBD2. Germline CDR1 reads GTSNPN; CDR2 reads SVGIG (reference sequence). This CDR3 region has 15 residues. Trimming cost V 2 bases and J 1 base; bases outside gene matches: 6. The CDR3 DNA sequence: TGTGCCTGGAGTATGGCGGGGGGGAAGTCCTACGAGCAGTACTTC. This encodes CAWSMAGGKSYEQYF.

This rearrangement joins TRBV7-9 to TRBJ1-5; 8 bases match TRBD1. Trimming cost V 5 bases and J 6 bases; bases outside gene matches: 12. This CDR3 has 16 amino acids. Germline-derived CDR1 and CDR2 are SEHNR and FQNEAQ (reference sequence). The CDR3 sequence is CASSHSQGDSTQPQHF. The CDR3 DNA is TGTGCCAGCAGCCACTCACAGGGGGATTCTACTCAGCCCCAGCATTTT.

This clone was recorded many times. V and J are TRBV28 and TRBJ2-2; 13 nucleotides match TRBD2. The CDR3 sequence is 17 residues long. Trimming removed 0 bases from V and 6 bases from J; junction bases left unmatched: 4. CDR1 MDHEN and CDR2 SYDVKM come from the germline V gene. The CDR3 reads CASSLWSLAGGPGELFF. The CDR3 region has the DNA TGTGCCAGCAGTTTATGGTCACTAGCGGGGGGGCCCGGGGAGCTGTTTTTT.

This chain uses TRBV6-4 with TRBJ2-3; maybe TRBD1 (8 bases). The CDR3 sequence is 15 residues long. The V end was cut by 5 bases, the J end by 0 bases, with 12 bases between. Germline V lookup: CDR1 MRHNA, CDR2 SNTAGT. The DNA for the CDR3 is TGTGCCAGCAGTCCACAGGGGGGGAGCACAGATACGCAGTATTTT. This sequence encodes CASSPQGGSTDTQYF.

The rearrangement links TRBV27 to TRBJ1-3; D gene unclear. Germline V gene sequence: CDR1 MNHEY, CDR2 SMNVEV (reference sequence). With 6 bases removed from V and 6 bases from J, the gap between germline ends came to 6 bases. CDR3 length: 11 residues. The CDR3 reads CASSPINTIYF. The CDR3 DNA sequence: TGTGCCAGCAGCCCCATAAACACCATATATTTT.

The rearrangement joins TRBV2 to TRBJ2-3, with 11 bases aligning to TRBD2. V was pared by 6 bases and J by 0 bases, with 5 bases of the junction left unmatched. Germline assignment: CDR1 SNHLY and CDR2 FYNNEI. The CDR3 runs to 16 residues. CDR3 amino acids: CASRVGLAGSTDTQYF. The CDR3 DNA reads as TGTGCCAGCAGGGTTGGACTAGCGGGTAGCACAGATACGCAGTATTTT.

This chain connects TRBV7-9 to TRBJ2-7; 8 positions match TRBD2. The CDR3 runs 14 residues. Germline CDR1 reads SEHNR; CDR2 reads FQNEAQ (reference sequence). J lost 6 bases, V lost 2 bases, and 6 bases had no gene match. CDR3 sequence: CASSLNAGGGEQYF. The CDR3 coding sequence is TGTGCCAGCAGCTTAAATGCGGGGGGTGGCGAGCAGTACTTC. The complete variable domain, with remaining parts taken from reference TRBV7-9 and TRBJ2-7, reads DTGVSQNPRHKITKRGQNVTFRCDPISEHNRLYWYRQTLGQGPEFLTYFQNEAQLEKSRLLSDRFSAERPKGSFSTLEIQRTEQGDSAMYLCASSLNAGGGEQYFGPGTRLTVT.

The chain is built from TRBV2 and TRBJ1-2; 8 bases are shared with TRBD1. CDR1 SNHLY and CDR2 FYNNEI come from the germline V gene. The CDR3 extends over 17 amino acids. The V gene end was trimmed by 6 bases and the J gene end by 4 bases; junction bases not matched to a gene: 16. The CDR3: CASRELRQGPLVYGYTF. In DNA, the CDR3 is TGTGCCAGCAGAGAACTCCGACAGGGGCCCTTGGTCTATGGCTACACCTTC.

The CDR3 nucleotides read TGTGCCAGCAGCGTACAGGGGGATGAGCAGTTCTTC. Amino acid sequence: CASSVQGDEQFF. The chain employs TRBV9 and TRBJ2-1, with 7 positions matching TRBD1. This CDR3 has 12 residues. V was clipped by 1 base and J by 8 bases; unmatched bases: 0. Germline V gives CDR1 SGDLS, CDR2 YYNGEE. The whole variable domain, filled in from reference TRBV9 and TRBJ2-1, reads DSGVTQTPKHLITATGQRVTLRCSPRSGDLSVYWYQQSLDQGLQFLIQYYNGEERAKGNILERFSAQQFPDLHSELNLSSLELGDSALYFCASSVQGDEQFFGPGTRLTVL.